One and the same sample provided the 11 T cell receptor beta chains below, sequenced in a study of blood T cells in healthy people across ages. A second PCR of about 7 to 12 cycles used a sample-barcoded 5' primer and a J-beta primer mix. In TCRdb, the 5' RACE reads were re-called with MiXCR into one record per CDR3 protein. The data hold 630,000 or so distinct CDR3 sequences, with about a third observed a single time. Source material: blood. The receptors come from a woman over 75 in good health.

This clonotype has at least ten counts. The V and J genes are TRBV18 and TRBJ2-1; maybe TRBD1 (7 bases). The germline V and J ends were trimmed by 6 bases and 6 bases, with 15 bases remaining between them. CDR1 and CDR2 from the germline V gene are KGHSH and LQKENI. CDR3 length: 14 residues. The CDR3: CASSPQGGRNEQFF. Written as DNA, the CDR3 is TGTGCCAGCTCCCCCCAGGGGGGTCGCAATGAGCAGTTCTTC. Full variable domain (outside the CDR3, taken from reference TRBV18 and TRBJ2-1): NAGVMQNPRHLVRRRGQEARLRCSPMKGHSHVYWYRQLPEEGLKFMVYLQKENIIDESGMPKERFSAEFPKEGPSILRIQQVVRGDSAAYFCASSPQGGRNEQFFGPGTRLTVL.

The V and J genes are TRBV30 and TRBJ2-3; TRBD2 matches at 8 bases. The germline V gene has CDR1 GTSNPN and CDR2 SVGIG (reference sequence). V lost 0 bases and J lost 1; bases outside the gene matches: 9. CDR3 length: 17 amino acids. CDR3 protein: CAWSVLRGGVGTDTQYF. The CDR3 DNA reads as TGTGCCTGGAGTGTACTTCGGGGGGGAGTGGGCACAGATACGCAGTATTTT.

The chain joins TRBV4-1 to TRBJ2-2; D remains ambiguous. CDR3 length equals 16 residues. Germline lookup yields CDR1 MGHRA and CDR2 YSYEKL. The V end lost 0 bases, the J end lost 0 bases, and 8 bases lay between the germline ends. This chain's CDR3 is CASSQEQQANTGELFF. CDR3 bases: TGCGCCAGCAGCCAAGAACAGCAAGCGAACACCGGGGAGCTGTTTTTT.

The rearrangement joins TRBV29-1 to TRBJ2-2; D gene ambiguous. Between the trimmed V and J ends, which lost 6 bases and 0 bases, there was a span of 11 bases. There are 14 residues in the CDR3. The germline CDR1 and CDR2 sequences are SQVTM and ANQGSEA. As DNA, the CDR3 is TGCAGCGTAGGGCCGAGGACGAACACCGGGGAGCTGTTTTTT. Encoded protein: CSVGPRTNTGELFF.

A remark on this clonotype: Relative to the germline gene, one junction end is altered; a read error may explain this. The rearrangement uses TRBV20-1 and TRBJ2-5; D remains ambiguous. CDR3 length: 15 amino acids. The germline CDR1 and CDR2 sequences are DFQATT and SNEGSKA (reference sequence). This CDR3 is CSARVEWGIQETRYF. CDR3 DNA: TGCAGTGCTAGAGTAGAATGGGGAATCCAAGAGACCCGGTACTTC.

This clonotype was observed at least ten times. The chain combines TRBV15 with TRBJ2-5; TRBD1 matches 8 bases. The CDR3 extends over 15 amino acids. Trimming at V came to 0 bases and at J to 5 bases, leaving 5 bases not matched to a gene. In germline, CDR1 is LNHNV, CDR2 YYDKDF (reference sequence). The CDR3: CATSRDQGARETQYF. The CDR3 DNA is TGTGCCACCAGCAGAGATCAGGGGGCCAGGGAGACCCAGTACTTC.

V gene TRBV24-1 combines with J gene TRBJ2-7, with TRBD2 matching 11 bases. The J call is in doubt because the DNA end fits TRBJ2-5 better. CDR1 and CDR2 from the germline V gene are KGHDR and SFDVKD. There are 13 residues in the CDR3. The CDR3 here is CATRGLAAKTQYF. The CDR3 region has the DNA TGTGCCACCAGGGGACTAGCGGCGAAGACCCAGTACTTC.

The CDR3 bases are TGTGCCAGCAGCCCTCCGGGGAAGAGCTCCTACGATGAGCAGTACTTC. Its protein product is CASSPPGKSSYDEQYF. This rearrangement joins TRBV7-3 to TRBJ2-5; maybe TRBD2 (5 bases). The CDR3 totals 16 residues. The V and J ends lost 5 bases and 11 bases respectively, with 27 bases between them. Germline V CDR1 and CDR2: SGHTA, FQGTGA.

Ten or more counts support this clonotype. The genes are TRBV20-1 and TRBJ2-7; D is perhaps TRBD2 (6 bases). The CDR3 contains 14 residues. Germline CDR1 is DFQATT and CDR2 is SNEGSKA (reference sequence). Trimming cost V 5 bases and J 3 bases, with 17 bases left between them. The CDR3 nucleotides are TGCAGTGCTCCGGGGTCAGCGGGCCGCTACGAGCAGTACTTC. This sequence encodes CSAPGSAGRYEQYF.

This clonotype was detected many times. This chain joins TRBV7-8 and TRBJ2-5; tentatively, D is TRBD1 (7 bases). Trimming left V 5 bases short and J 5 bases short, with 15 bases between. There are 14 residues in the CDR3. Germline V gives CDR1 SGHVS, CDR2 FQNEAQ. The CDR3 coding sequence is TGTGCCAGCAGCCCTCAGGGGGGAGAGGAGACCCAGTACTTC. Amino acid sequence: CASSPQGGEETQYF.

This clonotype was observed at least ten times. This chain links TRBV6-1 with TRBJ2-1, with 8 bases matching TRBD1. Per germline, CDR1 MNHNS and CDR2 SASEGT. V was clipped by 6 bases and J by 7 bases; unmatched bases: 5. The CDR3 has 13 amino acids. CDR3 residues: CASRAQGDNEQFF. The CDR3 nucleotides read TGTGCCAGCAGAGCACAGGGGGATAATGAGCAGTTCTTC.